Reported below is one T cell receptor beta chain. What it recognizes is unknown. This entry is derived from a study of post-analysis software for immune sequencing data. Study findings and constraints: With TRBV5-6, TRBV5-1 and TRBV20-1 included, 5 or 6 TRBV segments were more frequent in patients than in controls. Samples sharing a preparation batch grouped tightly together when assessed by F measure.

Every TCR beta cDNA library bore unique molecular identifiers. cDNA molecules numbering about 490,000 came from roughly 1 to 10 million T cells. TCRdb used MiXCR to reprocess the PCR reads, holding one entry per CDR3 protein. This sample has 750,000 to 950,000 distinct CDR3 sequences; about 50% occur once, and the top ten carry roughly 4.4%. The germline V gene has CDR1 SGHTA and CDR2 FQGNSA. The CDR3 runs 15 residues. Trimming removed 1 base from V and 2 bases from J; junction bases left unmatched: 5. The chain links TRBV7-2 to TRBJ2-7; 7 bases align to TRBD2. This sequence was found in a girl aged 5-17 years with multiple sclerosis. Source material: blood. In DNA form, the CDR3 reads TGTGCCAGCAGCTTAGAGGGCGGGAGTACCTACGAGCAGTACTTC. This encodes CASSLEGGSTYEQYF.